The entry below describes one T cell receptor (beta chain). The antigen is not known. The data derive from a study of CD8 T cells in ankylosing spondylitis. General observations from the study: Disease-associated clones were CD8+ and fairly uncommon in peripheral blood. Characteristic of ankylosing spondylitis blood, it appeared, was a TCR beta motif comprising several highly homologous variants.

Germline CDR1 MNHNS, CDR2 SASEGT. The CDR3 has 13 amino acids. V lost 7 bases, J lost 5 bases, and 14 bases lay in between. Each TCR beta library was made by quantitative 5'-RACE that incorporated molecular barcodes. TCRdb used MiXCR to reprocess the 5' RACE reads, holding one entry per CDR3 protein. This sample carries over 450,000 distinct CDR3 sequences, roughly 13% of them seen once, and the ten largest clones take 6.8%. V usage is TRBV6-1 and J usage is TRBJ2-5; D possibly corresponds to TRBD2 (7 bases). The sequence was collected from a male donor with ankylosing spondylitis. Sequencing used blood, either unsorted or a sorted T cell fraction (not recorded which). The CDR3 protein is CASNPGGWETQYF. In nucleotides, the CDR3 is TGTGCCAGCAATCCGGGGGGCTGGGAGACCCAGTACTTC.